The present T cell receptor (beta chain) was sequenced within a study of vaccination and CD4 T cells after COVID-19. Study at large: Post-COVID draws followed diagnosis by a median around 100 days (range 35 to 161).

The V segment lost 5 bases and the J segment 4 bases; nucleotides outside the gene matches: 8. The CDR3 is 17 amino acids. CDR1 MNHNS and CDR2 SASEGT come from the germline V gene. The Oncomine TCR Beta short-read assay was applied to DNA of cultured CD4+ T cells. TCRdb reanalysed the PCR reads using MiXCR and keeps one entry per CDR3 protein. The table lists 9,000 to 10,000 distinct CDR3 sequences, approximately 71% of them singletons. Worth noting for this clonotype: Its antigen is unknown.

Stated treatment: approximately nine-day PBMC culture with coronavirus spike peptide pools or control peptides (ViraFEST assay). Following expansion of antigen-specific T cells with peptide pools, ViraFEST then sequenced TCRs. At both days 3 and 7, half the medium was replaced with fresh IL-2 medium. The chain links TRBV6-1 to TRBJ2-2; 12 bases match TRBD2. This TCR was sampled from a human donor who had recovered from COVID-19. This sample comprised CD4+ T cells from blood, cultured in vitro, obtained before SARS-CoV-2 vaccination. The CDR3 region has the DNA TGTGCCAGCAGTAGACCGACTAGCGGGAGAGGCACCGGGGAGCTGTTTTTT. It specifies CASSRPTSGRGTGELFF.